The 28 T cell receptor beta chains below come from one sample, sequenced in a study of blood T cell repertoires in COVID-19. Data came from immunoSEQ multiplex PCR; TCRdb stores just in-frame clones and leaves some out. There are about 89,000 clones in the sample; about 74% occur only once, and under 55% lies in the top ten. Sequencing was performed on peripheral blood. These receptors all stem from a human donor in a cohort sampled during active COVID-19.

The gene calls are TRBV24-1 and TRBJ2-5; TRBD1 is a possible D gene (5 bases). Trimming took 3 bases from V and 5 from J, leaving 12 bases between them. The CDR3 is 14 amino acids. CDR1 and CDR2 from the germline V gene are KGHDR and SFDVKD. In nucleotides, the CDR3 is TGTGCCACCAGTGATCCAGGGCTTCAGGAGACCCAGTACTTC. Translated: CATSDPGLQETQYF.

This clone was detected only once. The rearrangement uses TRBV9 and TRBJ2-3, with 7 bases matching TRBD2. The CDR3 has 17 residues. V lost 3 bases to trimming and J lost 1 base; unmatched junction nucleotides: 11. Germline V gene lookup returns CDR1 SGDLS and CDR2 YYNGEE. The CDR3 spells CASSAYGGSYGTDTQYF. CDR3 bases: TGTGCCAGCAGCGCATACGGCGGGAGTTACGGCACAGATACGCAGTATTTT.

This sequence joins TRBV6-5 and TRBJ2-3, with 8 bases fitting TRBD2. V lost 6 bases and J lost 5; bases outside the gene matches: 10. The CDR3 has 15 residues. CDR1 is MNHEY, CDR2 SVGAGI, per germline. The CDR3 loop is CASRRPGLGVDTQYF. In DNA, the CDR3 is TGTGCCAGCAGAAGGCCGGGACTAGGCGTAGATACGCAGTATTTT.

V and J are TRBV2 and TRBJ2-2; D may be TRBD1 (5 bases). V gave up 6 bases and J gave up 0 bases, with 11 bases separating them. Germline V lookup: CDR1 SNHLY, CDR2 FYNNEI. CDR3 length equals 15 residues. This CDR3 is CASREQDANTGELFF. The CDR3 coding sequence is TGTGCCAGCAGGGAACAGGATGCGAACACCGGGGAGCTGTTTTTT.

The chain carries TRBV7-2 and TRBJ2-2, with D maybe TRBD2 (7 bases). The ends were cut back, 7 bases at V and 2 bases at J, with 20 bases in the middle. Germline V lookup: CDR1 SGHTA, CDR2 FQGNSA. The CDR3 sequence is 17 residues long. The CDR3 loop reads CASTLGGGLSNTGELFF. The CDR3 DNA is TGTGCCAGCACCCTCGGAGGGGGACTATCCAACACCGGGGAGCTGTTTTTT. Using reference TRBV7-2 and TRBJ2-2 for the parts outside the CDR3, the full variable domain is GAGVSQSPSNKVTEKGKDVELRCDPISGHTALYWYRQSLGQGLEFLIYFQGNSAPDKSGLPSDRFSAERTGGSVSTLTIQRTQQEDSAVYLCASTLGGGLSNTGELFFGEGSRLTVL.

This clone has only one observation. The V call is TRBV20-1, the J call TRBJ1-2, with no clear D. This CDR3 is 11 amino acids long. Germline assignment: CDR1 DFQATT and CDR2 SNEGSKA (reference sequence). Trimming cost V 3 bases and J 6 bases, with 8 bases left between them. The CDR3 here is CSASAGHGYTF. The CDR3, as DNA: TGCAGTGCTAGTGCGGGTCATGGCTACACCTTC.

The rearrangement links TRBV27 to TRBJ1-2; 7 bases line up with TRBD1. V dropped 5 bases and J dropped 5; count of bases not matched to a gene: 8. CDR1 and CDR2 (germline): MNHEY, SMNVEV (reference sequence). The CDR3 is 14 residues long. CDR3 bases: TGTGCCAGCAGTCCGACCGGGACAGTATATGGCTACACCTTC. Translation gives CASSPTGTVYGYTF.

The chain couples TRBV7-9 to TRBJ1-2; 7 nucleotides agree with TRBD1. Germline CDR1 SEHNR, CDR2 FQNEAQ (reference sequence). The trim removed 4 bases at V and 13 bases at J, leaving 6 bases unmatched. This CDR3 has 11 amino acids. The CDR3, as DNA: TGTGCCAGCAGCTCGGACAGGAGGGGCACCTTC. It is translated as CASSSDRRGTF.

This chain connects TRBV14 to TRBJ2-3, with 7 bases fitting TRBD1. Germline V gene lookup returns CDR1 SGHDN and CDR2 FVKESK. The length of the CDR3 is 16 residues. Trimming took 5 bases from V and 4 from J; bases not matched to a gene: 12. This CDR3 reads CASSKTGNVGPDTQYF. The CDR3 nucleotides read TGTGCCAGCAGCAAGACAGGGAATGTTGGTCCAGATACGCAGTATTTT.

CDR3 loop: CASKDSYNSPLHF. As DNA, the CDR3 is TGTGCCAGCAAGGACAGCTATAATTCACCCCTCCACTTT. The genes are TRBV28 and TRBJ1-6; D may be TRBD1 (6 bases). Germline loops: CDR1 MDHEN, CDR2 SYDVKM. This CDR3 spans 13 amino acids. Trimming removed 7 bases at V and 3 bases at J, with 7 bases between.

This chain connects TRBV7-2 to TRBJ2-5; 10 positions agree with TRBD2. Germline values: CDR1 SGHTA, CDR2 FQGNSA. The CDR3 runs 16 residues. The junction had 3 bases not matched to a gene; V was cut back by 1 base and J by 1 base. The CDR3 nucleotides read TGTGCCAGCAGCTTAGGGACTAGCGGTATCCAAGAGACCCAGTACTTC. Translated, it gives CASSLGTSGIQETQYF.

The CDR3 bases are TGTGCCAGCAGCCCCATGAGACACCACAACACGCAGTATTTT. Translation: CASSPMRHHNTQYF. The V and J genes are TRBV6-2 or TRBV6-3 and TRBJ2-3; no clear D. Germline loops: CDR1 MNHEY, CDR2 SVGEGT. The germline V and J ends were trimmed by 6 bases and 9 bases, with 19 bases remaining between them. The CDR3 is made up of 14 amino acids.

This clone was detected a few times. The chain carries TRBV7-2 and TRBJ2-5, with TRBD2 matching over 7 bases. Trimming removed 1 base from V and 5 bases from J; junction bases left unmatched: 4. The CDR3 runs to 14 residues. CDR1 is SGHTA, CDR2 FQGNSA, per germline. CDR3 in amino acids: CASSLVSSGETQYF. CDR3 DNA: TGTGCCAGCAGCTTAGTGAGTAGCGGGGAGACCCAGTACTTC.

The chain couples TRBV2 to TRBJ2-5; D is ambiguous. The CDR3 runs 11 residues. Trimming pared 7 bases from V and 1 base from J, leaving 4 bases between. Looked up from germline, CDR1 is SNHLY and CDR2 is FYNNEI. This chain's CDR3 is CASILQETQYF. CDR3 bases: TGTGCCAGCATCCTCCAAGAGACCCAGTACTTC.

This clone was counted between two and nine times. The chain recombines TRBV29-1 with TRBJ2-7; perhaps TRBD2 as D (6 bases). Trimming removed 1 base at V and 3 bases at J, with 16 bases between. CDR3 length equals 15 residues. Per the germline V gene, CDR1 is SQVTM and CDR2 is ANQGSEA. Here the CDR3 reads CSVEGLSGGVYEQYF. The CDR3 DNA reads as TGCAGCGTTGAAGGTCTGTCAGGCGGGGTCTACGAGCAGTACTTC.

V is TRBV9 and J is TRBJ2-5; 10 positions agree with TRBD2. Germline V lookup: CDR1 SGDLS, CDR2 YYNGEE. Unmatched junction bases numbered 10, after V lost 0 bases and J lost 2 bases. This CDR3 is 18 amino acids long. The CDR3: CASSVAGWGLATQETQYF. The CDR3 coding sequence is TGTGCCAGCAGCGTAGCTGGGTGGGGACTAGCGACTCAAGAGACCCAGTACTTC.

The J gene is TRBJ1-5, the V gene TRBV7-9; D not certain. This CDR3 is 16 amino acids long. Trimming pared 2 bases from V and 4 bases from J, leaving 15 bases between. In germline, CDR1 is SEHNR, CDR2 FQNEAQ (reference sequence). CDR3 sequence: CASSLHPGSNNQPQHF. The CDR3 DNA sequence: TGTGCCAGCAGCTTACACCCAGGCAGCAATAATCAGCCCCAGCATTTT.

In nucleotides, the CDR3 is TGTGCCAGCAGCCCAGACGAAGAAGCAGGGGTGGATTCACCCCTCCACTTT. This sequence encodes CASSPDEEAGVDSPLHF. The V gene is TRBV4-2, the J gene TRBJ1-6, with D possibly TRBD1 on 6 matching bases. This CDR3 has 17 residues. The V end was cut by 4 bases, the J end by 8 bases, with 21 bases between. The germline gives CDR1 LGHNA, CDR2 YNFKEQ.

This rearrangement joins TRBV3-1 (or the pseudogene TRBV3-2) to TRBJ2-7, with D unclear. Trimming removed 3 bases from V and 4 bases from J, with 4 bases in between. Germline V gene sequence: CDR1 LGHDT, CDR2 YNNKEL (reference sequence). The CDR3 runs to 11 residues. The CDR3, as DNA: TGTGCCAGCAGCCAGTATTACGAGCAGTACTTC. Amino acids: CASSQYYEQYF.

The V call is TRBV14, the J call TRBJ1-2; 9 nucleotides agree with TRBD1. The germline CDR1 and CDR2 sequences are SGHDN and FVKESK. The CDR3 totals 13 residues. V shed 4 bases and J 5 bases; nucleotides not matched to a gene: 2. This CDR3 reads CASSPDRGYGYTF. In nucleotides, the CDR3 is TGTGCCAGCAGCCCCGACAGGGGGTATGGCTACACCTTC.

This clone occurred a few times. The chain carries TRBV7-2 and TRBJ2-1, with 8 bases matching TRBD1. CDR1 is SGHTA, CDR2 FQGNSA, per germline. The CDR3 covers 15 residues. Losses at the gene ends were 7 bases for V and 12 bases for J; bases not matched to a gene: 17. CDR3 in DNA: TGTGCCAGCACAGGGGACAGGCTGTCGGTTGGGGGGCAGTTCTTC. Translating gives CASTGDRLSVGGQFF. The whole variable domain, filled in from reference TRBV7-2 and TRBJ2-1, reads GAGVSQSPSNKVTEKGKDVELRCDPISGHTALYWYRQSLGQGLEFLIYFQGNSAPDKSGLPSDRFSAERTGGSVSTLTIQRTQQEDSAVYLCASTGDRLSVGGQFFGPGTRLTVL.

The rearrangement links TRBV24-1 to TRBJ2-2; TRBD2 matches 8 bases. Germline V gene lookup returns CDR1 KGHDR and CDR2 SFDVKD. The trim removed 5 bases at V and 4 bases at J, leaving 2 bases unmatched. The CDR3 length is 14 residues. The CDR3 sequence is CATSGTSRTGELFF. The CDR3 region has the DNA TGTGCCACCAGTGGGACTAGCCGCACCGGGGAGCTGTTTTTT.

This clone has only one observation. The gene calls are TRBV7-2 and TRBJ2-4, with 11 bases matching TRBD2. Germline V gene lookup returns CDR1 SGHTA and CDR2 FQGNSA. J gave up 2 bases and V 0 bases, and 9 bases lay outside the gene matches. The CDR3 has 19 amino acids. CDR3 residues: CASSLAGSGRGRTKNIQYF. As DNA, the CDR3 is TGTGCCAGCAGCTTAGCTGGTAGCGGGAGGGGGCGTACCAAAAACATTCAGTACTTC.

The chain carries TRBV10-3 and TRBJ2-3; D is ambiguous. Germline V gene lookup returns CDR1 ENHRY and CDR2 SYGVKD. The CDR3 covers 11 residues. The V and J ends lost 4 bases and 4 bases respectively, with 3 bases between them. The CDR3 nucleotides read TGTGCCATCAGTGTATCAGATACGCAGTATTTT. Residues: CAISVSDTQYF.

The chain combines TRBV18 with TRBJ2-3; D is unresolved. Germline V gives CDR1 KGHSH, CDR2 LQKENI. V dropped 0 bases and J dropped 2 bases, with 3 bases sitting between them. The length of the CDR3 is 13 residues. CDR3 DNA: TGTGCCAGCTCACCACCCTACACAGATACGCAGTATTTT. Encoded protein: CASSPPYTDTQYF.

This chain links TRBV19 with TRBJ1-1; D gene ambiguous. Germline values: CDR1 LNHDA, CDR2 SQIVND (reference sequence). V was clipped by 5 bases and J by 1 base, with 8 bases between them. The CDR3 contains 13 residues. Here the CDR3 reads CASSSRQNTEAFF. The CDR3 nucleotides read TGTGCCAGTAGTTCCCGACAGAACACTGAAGCTTTCTTT.

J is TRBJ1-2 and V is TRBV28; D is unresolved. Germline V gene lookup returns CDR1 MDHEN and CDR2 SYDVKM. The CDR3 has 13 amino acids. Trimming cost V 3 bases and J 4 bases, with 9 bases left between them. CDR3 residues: CASSFGRLYGYTF. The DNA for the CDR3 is TGTGCCAGCAGTTTCGGCAGGCTCTATGGCTACACCTTC.

CDR3 DNA: TGTGCCAGTAGCCACTATATTCCTAACACGGTATTGAGCACCGGGGAGCTGTTTTTT. It codes for CASSHYIPNTVLSTGELFF. J is TRBJ2-2 and V is TRBV19; D gene uncertain. V lost 6 bases, J lost 4 bases, and 27 bases lay in between. The CDR3 has 19 amino acids. CDR1 LNHDA and CDR2 SQIVND come from the germline V gene (reference sequence).